This T cell receptor beta chain stems from a study of T cell responses to AZD1222 COVID-19 vaccine. Germline CDR1 SNHLY, CDR2 FYNNEI. The CDR3 is 10 residues long. V was clipped by 2 bases and J by 7 bases, with 0 bases between them. General study findings and limits: Following two doses of AZD1222, Spike-specific TCR breadth and depth rose. The donors showed a predominance of white British ancestry and of females, with possible underestimation of clonal diversity. Repertoires were obtained only post-peak T cell response. Nearly half of spike-specific TCRs reportedly go after variant regions that carry no mutations.

Some clones are missing from TCRdb's copy, which holds only in-frame ones; the method was immunoSEQ multiplex PCR. The sample has under 150,000 clones, roughly 93% seen once. Comments on this clone: The antigen remains undetermined. The sample holds other DNA sequences that translate to the same CDR3.

The material was peripheral blood, obtained 28 days after the second AZD1222 dose. V is TRBV2 and J is TRBJ1-3; D remains ambiguous. This receptor was identified in an adult who received the AZD1222 COVID-19 vaccine. CDR3 in DNA: TGTGCCAGCAGTGAAAACACCATATATTTT. Residues: CASSENTIYF.